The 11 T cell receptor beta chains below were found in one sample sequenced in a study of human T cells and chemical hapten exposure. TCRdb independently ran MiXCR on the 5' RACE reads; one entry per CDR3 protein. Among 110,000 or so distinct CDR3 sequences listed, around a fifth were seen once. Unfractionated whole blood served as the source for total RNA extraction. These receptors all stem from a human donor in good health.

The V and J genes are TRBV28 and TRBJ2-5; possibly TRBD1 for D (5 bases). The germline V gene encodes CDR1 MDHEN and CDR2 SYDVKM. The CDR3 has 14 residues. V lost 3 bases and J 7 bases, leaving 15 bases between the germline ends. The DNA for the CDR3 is TGTGCCAGCAGTTTTGAGAGGACCCAGGGGACCCAGTACTTC. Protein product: CASSFERTQGTQYF.

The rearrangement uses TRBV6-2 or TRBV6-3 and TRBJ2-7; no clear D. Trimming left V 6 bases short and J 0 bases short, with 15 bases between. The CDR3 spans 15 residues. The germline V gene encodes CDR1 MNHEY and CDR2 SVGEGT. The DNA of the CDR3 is TGTGCCAGCAGCCGGTTCGGCGGAAGCTCCTACGAGCAGTACTTC. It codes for CASSRFGGSSYEQYF.

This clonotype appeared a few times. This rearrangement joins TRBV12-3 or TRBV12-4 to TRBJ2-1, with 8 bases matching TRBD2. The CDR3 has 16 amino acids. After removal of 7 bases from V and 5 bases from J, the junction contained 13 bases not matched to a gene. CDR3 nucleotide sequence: TGTGCCAGCACCCCCCCCAGCGGGAGCAAGGACAATGAGCAGTTCTTC. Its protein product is CASTPPSGSKDNEQFF.

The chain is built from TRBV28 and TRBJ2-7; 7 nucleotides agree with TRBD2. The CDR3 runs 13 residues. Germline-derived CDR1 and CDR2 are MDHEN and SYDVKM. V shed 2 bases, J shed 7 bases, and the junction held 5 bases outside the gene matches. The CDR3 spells CASSLRLAEEQYF. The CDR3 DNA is TGTGCCAGCAGTTTACGGCTAGCGGAAGAGCAGTACTTC.

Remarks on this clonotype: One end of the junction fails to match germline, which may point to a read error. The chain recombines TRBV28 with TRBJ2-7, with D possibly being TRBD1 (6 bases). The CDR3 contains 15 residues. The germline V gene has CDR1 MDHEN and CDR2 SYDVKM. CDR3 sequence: CASSPGGGSSYEQYF. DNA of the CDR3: TGTGCCAGCAGTCCTGGGGGCGGTAGCTCCTATGAGCAGTACTTC. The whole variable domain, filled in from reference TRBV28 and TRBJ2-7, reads DVKVTQSSRYLVKRTGEKVFLECVQDMDHENMFWYRQDPGLGLRLIYFSYDVKMKEKGDIPEGYSVSREKKERFSLILESASTNQTSMYLCASSPGGGSSYEQYFGPGTRLTVT.

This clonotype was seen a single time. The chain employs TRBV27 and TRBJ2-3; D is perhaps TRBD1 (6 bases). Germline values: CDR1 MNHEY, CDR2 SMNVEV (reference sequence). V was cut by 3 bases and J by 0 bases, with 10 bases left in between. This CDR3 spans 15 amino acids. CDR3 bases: TGTGCCAGCAGTTTGGGGGCCGCGAGCACAGATACGCAGTATTTT. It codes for CASSLGAASTDTQYF.

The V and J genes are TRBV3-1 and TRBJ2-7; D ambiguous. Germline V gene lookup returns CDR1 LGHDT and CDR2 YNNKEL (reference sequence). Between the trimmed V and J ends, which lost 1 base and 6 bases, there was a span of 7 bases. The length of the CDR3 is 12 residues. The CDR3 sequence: CASSQAESEQYF. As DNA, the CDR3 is TGTGCCAGCAGCCAAGCTGAGAGCGAGCAGTACTTC.

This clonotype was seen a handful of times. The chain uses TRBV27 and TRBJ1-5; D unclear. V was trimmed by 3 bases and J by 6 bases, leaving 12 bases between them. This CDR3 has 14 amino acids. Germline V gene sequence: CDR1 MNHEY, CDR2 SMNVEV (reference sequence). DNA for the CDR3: TGTGCCAGCAGTTTGACCGCCGGCGGTCAGCCCCAGCATTTT. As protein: CASSLTAGGQPQHF.

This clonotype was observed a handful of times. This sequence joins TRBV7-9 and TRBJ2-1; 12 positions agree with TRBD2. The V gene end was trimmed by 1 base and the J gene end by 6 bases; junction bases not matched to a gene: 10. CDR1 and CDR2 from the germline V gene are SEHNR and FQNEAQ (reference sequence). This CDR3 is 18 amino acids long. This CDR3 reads CASSLGLAGGPSPNEQFF. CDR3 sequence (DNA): TGTGCCAGCAGCTTAGGTCTAGCGGGAGGGCCGAGTCCCAATGAGCAGTTCTTC.

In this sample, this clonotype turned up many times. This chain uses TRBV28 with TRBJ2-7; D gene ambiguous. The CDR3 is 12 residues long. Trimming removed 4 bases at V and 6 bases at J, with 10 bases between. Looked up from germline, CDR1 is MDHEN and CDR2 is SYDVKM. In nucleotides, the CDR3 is TGTGCCAGCAGTTCCACGGTAGGCGAGCAGTACTTC. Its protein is CASSSTVGEQYF.

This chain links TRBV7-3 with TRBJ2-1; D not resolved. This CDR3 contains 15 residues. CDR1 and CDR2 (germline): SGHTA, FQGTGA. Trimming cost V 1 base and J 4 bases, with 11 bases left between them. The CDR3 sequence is CASSLMARRYNEQFF. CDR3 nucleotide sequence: TGTGCCAGCAGCTTAATGGCTAGAAGGTACAATGAGCAGTTCTTC.